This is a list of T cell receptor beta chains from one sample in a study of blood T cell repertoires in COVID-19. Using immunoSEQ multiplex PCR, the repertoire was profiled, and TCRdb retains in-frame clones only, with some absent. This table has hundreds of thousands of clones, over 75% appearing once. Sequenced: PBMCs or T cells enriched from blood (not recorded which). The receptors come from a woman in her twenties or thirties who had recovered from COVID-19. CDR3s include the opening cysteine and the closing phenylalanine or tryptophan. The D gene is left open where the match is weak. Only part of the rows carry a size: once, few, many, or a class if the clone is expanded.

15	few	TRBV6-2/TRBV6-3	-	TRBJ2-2	CASSQPGLNTGELFF	TGTGCCAGCAGCCAACCGGGGTTGAACACCGGGGAGCTGTTTTTT
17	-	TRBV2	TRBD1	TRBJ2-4	CASSGRQGPTAKNIQYF	TGTGCCAGCAGTGGAAGACAGGGACCTACAGCCAAAAACATTCAGTACTTC
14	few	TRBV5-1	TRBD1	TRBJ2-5	CASGEQGVAETQYF	TGCGCCAGCGGGGAACAGGGGGTTGCAGAGACCCAGTACTTC
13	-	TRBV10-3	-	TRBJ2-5	CAISEILQETQYF	TGTGCCATCAGTGAGATTTTACAAGAGACCCAGTACTTC
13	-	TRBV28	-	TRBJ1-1	CASSPRRQLEAFF	TGTGCCAGCAGTCCGAGACGACAGCTTGAAGCTTTCTTT
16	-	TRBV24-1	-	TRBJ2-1	CATSDSGQGSYNEQFF	TGTGCCACCAGTGATTCAGGGCAGGGCTCCTACAATGAGCAGTTCTTC
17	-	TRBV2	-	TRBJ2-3	CASSEVQKGPGTDTQYF	TGTGCCAGCAGTGAAGTTCAGAAGGGGCCAGGCACAGATACGCAGTATTTT
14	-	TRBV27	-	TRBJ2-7	CASSLSPDSYEQYF	TGTGCCAGCAGTTTATCGCCAGATTCCTACGAGCAGTACTTC
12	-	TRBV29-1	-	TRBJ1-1	CSVVRTDTEAFF	TGCAGCGTTGTAAGGACAGACACTGAAGCTTTCTTT
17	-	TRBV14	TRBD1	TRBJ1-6	CASSRAQGFSYNSPLHF	TGTGCCAGCAGCAGGGCACAGGGGTTCTCCTATAATTCACCCCTCCACTTT
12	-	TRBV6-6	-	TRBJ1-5	CASTTRDQPQHF	TGTGCCAGCACCACTAGGGATCAGCCCCAGCATTTT
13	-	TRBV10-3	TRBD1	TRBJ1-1	CAIRAGGGTEAFF	TGTGCCATCAGAGCAGGGGGTGGAACTGAAGCTTTCTTT
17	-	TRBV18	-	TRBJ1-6	CASSPRDFSSYNSPLHF	TGTGCCAGCTCACCAAGGGACTTCAGCTCCTATAATTCACCCCTCCACTTT
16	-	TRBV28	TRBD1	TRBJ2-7	CASSVLPGQGAYEQYF	TGTGCCAGCAGTGTACTACCGGGACAGGGGGCCTACGAGCAGTACTTC
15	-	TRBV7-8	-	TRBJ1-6	CASSLEAGPYSPLHF	TGTGCCAGCAGCTTAGAGGCAGGGCCTTATTCACCCCTCCACTTT
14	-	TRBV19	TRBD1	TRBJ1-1	CASSIRTGGDEAFF	TGTGCCAGTAGTATAAGGACAGGGGGCGACGAAGCTTTCTTT
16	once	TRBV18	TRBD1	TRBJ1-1	CASSTIPTGEDTEAFF	TGTGCCAGCTCAACGATACCAACAGGGGAGGACACTGAAGCTTTCTTT
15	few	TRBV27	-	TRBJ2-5	CASSPRTLSRETQYF	TGTGCCAGCAGCCCCAGGACACTTTCGCGAGAGACCCAGTACTTC
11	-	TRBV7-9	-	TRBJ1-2	CASSSQNGYTF	TGTGCCAGCAGCTCCCAGAATGGCTACACCTTC
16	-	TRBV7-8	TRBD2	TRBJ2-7	CASSLRTSGNTYEQYF	TGTGCCAGCAGCTTAAGGACCAGCGGGAATACCTACGAGCAGTACTTC
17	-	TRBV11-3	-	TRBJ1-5	CASKKKGVGVSNQPQHF	TGTGCCAGCAAAAAGAAAGGGGTCGGAGTTAGCAATCAGCCCCAGCATTTT
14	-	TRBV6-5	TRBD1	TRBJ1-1	CASSRQGMNTEAFF	TGTGCCAGCAGTAGACAGGGCATGAACACTGAAGCTTTCTTT
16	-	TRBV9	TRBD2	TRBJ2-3	CASSVEGGRASDTQYF	TGTGCCAGCAGCGTAGAGGGCGGGAGGGCTTCGGATACGCAGTATTTT
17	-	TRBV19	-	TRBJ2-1	CASSTKLVVMAGNEQFF	TGTGCCAGTAGCACTAAACTAGTTGTGATGGCTGGGAATGAGCAGTTCTTC
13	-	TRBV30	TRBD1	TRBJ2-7	CAWNRDSGYEQYF	TGTGCCTGGAACCGGGACAGCGGCTACGAGCAGTACTTC
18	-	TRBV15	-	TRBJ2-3	CATSRELRTLFGADTQYF	TGTGCCACCAGCAGAGAGCTTCGGACACTTTTTGGGGCAGATACGCAGTATTTT
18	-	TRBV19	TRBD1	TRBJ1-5	CASSLYPRQGVRYQPQHF	TGTGCCAGTAGTCTTTACCCTAGACAGGGTGTTAGGTATCAGCCCCAGCATTTT
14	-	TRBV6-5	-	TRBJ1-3	CASRPTRLGNTIYF	TGTGCCAGCAGACCCACCAGACTAGGTAACACCATATATTTT
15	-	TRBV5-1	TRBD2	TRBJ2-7	CASTTGLAEAYEQYF	TGCGCCAGCACCACCGGACTAGCGGAAGCCTACGAGCAGTACTTC
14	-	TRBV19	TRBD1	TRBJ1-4	CASSIPGGLEKLFF	TGTGCCAGTAGTATTCCAGGGGGTTTAGAAAAACTGTTTTTT
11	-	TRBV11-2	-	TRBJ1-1	CASAGGAEAFF	TGTGCCTCCGCCGGGGGGGCTGAAGCTTTCTTT
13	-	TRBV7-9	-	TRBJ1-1	CASSPSHNTEAFF	TGTGCCAGCAGCCCTTCACACAACACTGAAGCTTTCTTT
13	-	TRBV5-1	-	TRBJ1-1	CASSLEQNTEAFF	TGCGCCAGCAGCTTGGAACAGAACACTGAAGCTTTCTTT
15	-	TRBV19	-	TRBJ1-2	CASSAREGPGSTYTF	TGTGCCAGTAGTGCAAGGGAGGGGCCGGGCTCCACCTACACCTTC
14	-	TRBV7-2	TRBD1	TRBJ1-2	CASRWDRGALQHTF	TGTGCCAGCAGATGGGACAGGGGGGCACTACAGCACACCTTC
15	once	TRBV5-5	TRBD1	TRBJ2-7	CASSSSYRGPGEQYF	TGTGCCAGCAGCTCAAGCTACAGGGGGCCGGGCGAGCAGTACTTC
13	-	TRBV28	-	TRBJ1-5	CASSSGQGQPQHF	TGTGCCAGCAGTTCGGGACAAGGTCAGCCCCAGCATTTT
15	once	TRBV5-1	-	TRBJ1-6	CASSQRSKDNSPLHF	TGCGCCAGCAGTCAGAGGAGCAAGGATAATTCACCCCTCCACTTT
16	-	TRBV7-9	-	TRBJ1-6	CASSFTQSSYNSPLHF	TGTGCCAGCAGCTTCACACAGAGCTCCTATAATTCACCCCTCCACTTT
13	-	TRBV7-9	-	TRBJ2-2	CASSLGAVGELFF	TGTGCCAGCAGCTTGGGGGCAGTCGGGGAGCTGTTTTTT
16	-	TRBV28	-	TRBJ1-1	CASSLAPGRIFAEAFF	TGTGCCAGCAGTTTGGCTCCGGGGAGGATCTTTGCTGAAGCTTTCTTT
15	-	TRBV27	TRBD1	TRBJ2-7	CASSSLTGVNYEQYF	TGTGCCAGCAGTTCCCTGACAGGGGTAAACTACGAGCAGTACTTC
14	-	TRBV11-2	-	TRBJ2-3	CASSLYHSSDTQYF	TGTGCCAGCAGCTTATACCACTCGTCGGATACGCAGTATTTT
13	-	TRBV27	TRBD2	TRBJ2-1	CASSLIKAGGQFF	TGTGCCAGCAGCTTAATCAAAGCGGGAGGACAGTTCTTC
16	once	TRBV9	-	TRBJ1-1	CARRVGGGGGRGSAFF	TGTGCCCGCCGCGTAGGCGGGGGAGGGGGGCGCGGGTCAGCTTTCTTT